This is a list of T cell receptor beta chains from one sample in a study of shared clonotypes between healthy human individuals. TCRdb's copy holds only in-frame clones and misses some; the assay was immunoSEQ multiplex PCR. The data show 300,000 or so clones, approximately 74% seen once. The sequencing input was memory CD4+ T cells sorted from blood. The source is a young man in good health. Both conserved end residues are part of each CDR3. The order of the fields is clone size, J gene, D gene, V gene, CDR3 DNA, CDR3 protein. The D gene is left open where the match is weak. Clone sizes are given selectively: once, few, many, or a class where the clone is expanded.

abundance: many
j_gene: TRBJ2-2
d_gene: NA
v_gene: TRBV19
CDR3nt: TGTGCCAGTGTAGACCGGTCCGGGACATCTTTCGGGGAGCTGTTTTTT
CDR3aa: CASVDRSGTSFGELFF

abundance: once
j_gene: TRBJ1-4
d_gene: NA
v_gene: TRBV7-2
CDR3nt: TGTGCCAGCAGCTTAGTTCCAGGGGTTGGGGAAAAACTGTTTTTT
CDR3aa: CASSLVPGVGEKLFF

abundance: NA
j_gene: TRBJ2-7
d_gene: NA
v_gene: TRBV6-6
CDR3nt: TGTGCCACCGGGGCCCTGGCAAAAATGGGCGAGCAGTACTTC
CDR3aa: CATGALAKMGEQYF

abundance: NA
j_gene: TRBJ2-3
d_gene: TRBD2
v_gene: TRBV19
CDR3nt: TGTGCCAGTAGTAAAGAACCTAGCGGGAAAGCAGATACGCAGTATTTT
CDR3aa: CASSKEPSGKADTQYF

abundance: NA
j_gene: TRBJ2-1
d_gene: TRBD1
v_gene: TRBV28
CDR3nt: TGTGCCAGCAGAAGGGACAGGGGGCGATACAATGAGCAGTTCTTC
CDR3aa: CASRRDRGRYNEQFF

abundance: NA
j_gene: TRBJ2-5
d_gene: TRBD1
v_gene: TRBV5-1
CDR3nt: TGCGCCAGCAGCTCCGACAGGGTAGGCGAGACCCAGTACTTC
CDR3aa: CASSSDRVGETQYF

abundance: NA
j_gene: TRBJ2-7
d_gene: TRBD1
v_gene: TRBV7-2
CDR3nt: TGTGCCAGCAGCTTAGCGCCAGGGGGCCTGTACGAGCAGTACTTC
CDR3aa: CASSLAPGGLYEQYF

abundance: many
j_gene: TRBJ1-2
d_gene: NA
v_gene: TRBV10-3
CDR3nt: TGTGCCATCAGTGAGGGTTGGGGGCTAAACTATGGCTACACCTTC
CDR3aa: CAISEGWGLNYGYTF

abundance: many
j_gene: TRBJ2-1
d_gene: TRBD1
v_gene: TRBV7-9
CDR3nt: TGTGCCAGCAGCTTAGCGTCACAGGGGGCTATCTACAATGAGCAGTTCTTC
CDR3aa: CASSLASQGAIYNEQFF

abundance: NA
j_gene: TRBJ2-7
d_gene: TRBD2
v_gene: TRBV6-1
CDR3nt: TGTGCCAGCAATACCCAGGGAGGGTGGTACGAGCAGTACTTC
CDR3aa: CASNTQGGWYEQYF

abundance: once
j_gene: TRBJ2-1
d_gene: NA
v_gene: TRBV30
CDR3nt: TGTGCCTGGAGTGGAGGGGTGAATGAGCAGTTCTTC
CDR3aa: CAWSGGVNEQFF

abundance: NA
j_gene: TRBJ2-1
d_gene: TRBD1
v_gene: TRBV7-2
CDR3nt: TGTGCCAGCAGCTTAGGGGTACAGGGGGGCAATGAGCAGTTCTTC
CDR3aa: CASSLGVQGGNEQFF

abundance: NA
j_gene: TRBJ2-2
d_gene: NA
v_gene: TRBV9
CDR3nt: TGTGCCAGCAGCCTACAAGGGTCAGGGGGAGGGACCGGGGAGCTGTTTTTT
CDR3aa: CASSLQGSGGGTGELFF

abundance: NA
j_gene: TRBJ2-2
d_gene: TRBD2
v_gene: TRBV6-1
CDR3nt: TGTGCCAGCAGTGAAAGACTAGCGGGAGCGTACACCGGGGAGCTGTTTTTT
CDR3aa: CASSERLAGAYTGELFF

abundance: NA
j_gene: TRBJ2-2
d_gene: NA
v_gene: TRBV19
CDR3nt: TGTGCCAGTAGGAGGGACTCCAACACCGGGGAGCTGTTTTTT
CDR3aa: CASRRDSNTGELFF